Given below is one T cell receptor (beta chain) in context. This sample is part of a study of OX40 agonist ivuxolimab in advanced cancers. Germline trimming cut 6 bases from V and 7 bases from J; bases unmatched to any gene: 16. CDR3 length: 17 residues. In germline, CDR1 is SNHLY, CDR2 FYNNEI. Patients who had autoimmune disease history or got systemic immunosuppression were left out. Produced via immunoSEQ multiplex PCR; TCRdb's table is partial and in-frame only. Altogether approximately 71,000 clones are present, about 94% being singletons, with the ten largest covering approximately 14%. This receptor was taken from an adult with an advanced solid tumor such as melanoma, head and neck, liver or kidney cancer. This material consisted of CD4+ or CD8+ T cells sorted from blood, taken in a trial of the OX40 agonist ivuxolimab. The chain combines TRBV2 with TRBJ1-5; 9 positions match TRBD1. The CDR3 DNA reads TGTGCCAGCAGCACCTCAACAGGGGGCTCCGTTAGGCAGCCCCAGCATTTT. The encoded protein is CASSTSTGGSVRQPQHF.